These T cell receptor beta chains were read from a single sample in a study of T cells in Graves' hyperthyroidism and ophthalmopathy. In TCRdb, the multiplex PCR reads were re-called with MiXCR into one record per CDR3 protein. The sample shows a few hundred thousand distinct CDR3 sequences, 22% of them seen only once. The sequencing input was blood. These receptors all stem from a woman between 65 and 79 years old with Graves' ophthalmopathy. Both conserved end residues are part of each CDR3. A D gene is named only where the DNA matches it firmly. Clone size appears in some rows only: once, few, many, or a class for an expanded clone.

D: .; J: TRBJ1-1; size: .; V: TRBV5-6; CDR3: CASSLAPREDTEAFF; DNA: TGTGCCAGCAGCTTGGCCCCCAGGGAGGACACTGAAGCTTTCTTT
D: TRBD1; J: TRBJ1-3; size: .; V: TRBV7-2; CDR3: CASSPPGQGSLSGNTIYF; DNA: TGTGCCAGCAGCCCTCCGGGACAGGGATCCCTCTCTGGAAACACCATATATTTT
D: TRBD2; J: TRBJ2-5; size: many; V: TRBV28; CDR3: CASRFRDYRGVRETQYF; DNA: TGTGCCAGCAGATTCCGGGACTACAGAGGGGTGAGAGAGACCCAGTACTTC
D: .; J: TRBJ1-5; size: .; V: TRBV10-3; CDR3: CAISEGVNHPQHF; DNA: TGTGCCATCAGTGAAGGAGTAAATCACCCCCAGCATTTT
D: TRBD2; J: TRBJ2-5; size: few; V: TRBV6-2/TRBV6-3; CDR3: CASSYLAGMESKETQYF; DNA: TGTGCCAGCAGTTATCTAGCGGGAATGGAGTCTAAAGAGACCCAGTACTTC
D: .; J: TRBJ1-3; size: .; V: TRBV15; CDR3: CATREGLPGNTIYF; DNA: TGTGCCACCAGGGAGGGACTGCCTGGAAACACCATATATTTT
D: .; J: TRBJ1-2; size: .; V: TRBV7-8; CDR3: CASSLEGPNYGYTF; DNA: TGTGCCAGCAGCTTGGAGGGTCCAAACTATGGCTACACCTTC
D: TRBD2; J: TRBJ2-1; size: .; V: TRBV9; CDR3: CASSVATRMTSGRRPLYNEQFF; DNA: TGTGCCAGCAGCGTAGCTACTAGGATGACTAGCGGGAGGAGACCCCTCTACAATGAGCAGTTCTTC
D: .; J: TRBJ2-7; size: once; V: TRBV7-2; CDR3: CASSAGSPGEQYF; DNA: TGTGCCAGCTCAGCAGGGTCCCCTGGCGAGCAGTACTTC
D: TRBD2; J: TRBJ2-1; size: .; V: TRBV10-3; CDR3: CAISESRGRTSGSRYNEQFF; DNA: TGTGCCATCAGTGAGTCGAGGGGCAGGACTAGCGGGAGTCGTTACAATGAGCAGTTCTTC
D: .; J: TRBJ2-1; size: few; V: TRBV12-3/TRBV12-4; CDR3: CASKRGAPGEQFF; DNA: TGTGCCAGCAAACGCGGGGCCCCTGGGGAGCAGTTCTTC
D: .; J: TRBJ1-6; size: .; V: TRBV6-1; CDR3: CASNSGTNGSPLHF; DNA: TGTGCCAGCAACAGCGGGACAAACGGATCACCCCTCCACTTT
D: TRBD2; J: TRBJ2-2; size: .; V: TRBV20-1; CDR3: CSAPRSGGGPGELFF; DNA: TGCAGTGCCCCTCGTAGCGGGGGCGGACCCGGGGAGCTGTTTTTT
D: TRBD1; J: TRBJ1-1; size: many; V: TRBV12-3/TRBV12-4; CDR3: CASSSTGGKTEAFF; DNA: TGTGCCAGCAGTTCGACAGGGGGAAAGACTGAAGCTTTCTTT
D: .; J: TRBJ1-2; size: .; V: TRBV15; CDR3: CATSRGGYGYTF; DNA: TGTGCCACCAGCAGGGGAGGGTATGGCTACACCTTC
D: .; J: TRBJ1-2; size: few; V: TRBV19; CDR3: CASSIATGPNYGYTF; DNA: TGTGCCAGTAGTATAGCTACAGGGCCAAACTATGGCTACACCTTC
D: .; J: TRBJ2-4; size: many; V: TRBV2; CDR3: CASSGQAKNIQYF; DNA: TGTGCCAGCTCAGGACAGGCCAAAAACATTCAGTACTTC
D: TRBD1; J: TRBJ1-2; size: few; V: TRBV6-1; CDR3: CASSDRGPANYGYTF; DNA: TGTGCCAGCAGCGACAGGGGGCCCGCTAACTATGGCTACACCTTC
D: .; J: TRBJ2-3; size: few; V: TRBV9; CDR3: CASSSSIRGGITDTQYF; DNA: TGTGCCAGCAGCTCATCAATTAGGGGGGGCATCACAGATACGCAGTATTTT
D: TRBD2; J: TRBJ2-3; size: many; V: TRBV11-2; CDR3: CASSAGGSTDTQYF; DNA: TGTGCCAGCAGCGCGGGAGGGAGCACAGATACGCAGTATTTT
D: .; J: TRBJ2-3; size: .; V: TRBV9; CDR3: CASSVPRGATASSSTDTQYF; DNA: TGTGCCAGCAGCGTCCCCCGAGGGGCGACAGCCTCCTCTAGCACAGATACGCAGTATTTT
D: .; J: TRBJ1-1; size: many; V: TRBV7-2; CDR3: CASSLFSGGNPEAFF; DNA: TGTGCCAGCAGCTTATTCAGCGGGGGCAACCCTGAAGCTTTCTTT
D: .; J: TRBJ1-2; size: many; V: TRBV28; CDR3: CASRPPTVGYTF; DNA: TGTGCCAGCAGGCCACCGACAGTTGGCTACACCTTC
D: .; J: TRBJ2-3; size: .; V: TRBV2; CDR3: CASGSQGSGADTQYF; DNA: TGTGCCAGCGGTAGCCAGGGATCGGGTGCAGATACGCAGTATTTT
D: TRBD1; J: TRBJ1-1; size: .; V: TRBV6-2/TRBV6-3; CDR3: CASSSQGATEAFF; DNA: TGTGCCAGCAGCTCACAGGGGGCGACTGAAGCTTTCTTT
D: .; J: TRBJ2-1; size: many; V: TRBV7-8; CDR3: CASSLDVYDNEQFF; DNA: TGTGCCAGCAGCTTAGACGTGTACGACAATGAGCAGTTCTTC
D: .; J: TRBJ2-1; size: few; V: TRBV27; CDR3: CASNHGLGGYNEQFF; DNA: TGTGCCAGCAACCATGGCCTAGGGGGGTACAATGAGCAGTTCTTC
D: TRBD2; J: TRBJ2-4; size: .; V: TRBV20-1; CDR3: CSAGRGGGAKNIQYF; DNA: TGCAGTGCTGGGAGGGGTGGAGGGGCTAAAAACATTCAGTACTTC
D: .; J: TRBJ1-2; size: many; V: TRBV7-2; CDR3: CASSFGGPFNYGYTF; DNA: TGTGCCAGCAGCTTCGGGGGACCTTTTAACTATGGCTACACCTTC